This TCR beta chain derives from a study of response to subunit inactivated influenza vaccine. TCRdb analysed the RT-PCR reads with MiXCR anew, one entry per CDR3 protein. Among hundreds of thousands of distinct CDR3 sequences listed, about 18% were seen once. With V trimmed by 5 bases and J by 15 bases, 9 bases remained unmatched. The CDR3 has 12 residues. This clonotype was recorded at least ten times. This TCR was sampled from a man in his forties or fifties who received an inactivated influenza vaccine. The rearrangement uses TRBV12-3 or TRBV12-4 and TRBJ2-1; 8 positions agree with TRBD1. Sequences were derived from PBMCs from blood, sampled more than 4 days after vaccination. The CDR3 sequence: CASSPGTGGRFF. CDR3 nucleotide sequence: TGTGCCAGCAGTCCCGGGACAGGAGGACGGTTCTTC.